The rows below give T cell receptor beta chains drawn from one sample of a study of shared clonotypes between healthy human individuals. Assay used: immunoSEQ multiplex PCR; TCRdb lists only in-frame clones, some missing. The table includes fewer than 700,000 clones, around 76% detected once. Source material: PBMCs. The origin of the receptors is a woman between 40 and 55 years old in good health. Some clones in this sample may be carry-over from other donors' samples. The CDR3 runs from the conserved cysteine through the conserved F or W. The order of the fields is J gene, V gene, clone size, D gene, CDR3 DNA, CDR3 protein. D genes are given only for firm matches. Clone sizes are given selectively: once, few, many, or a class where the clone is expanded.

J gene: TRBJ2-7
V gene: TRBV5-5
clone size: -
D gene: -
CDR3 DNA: TGTGCCAGCAGCTTGAGGGCGTACGAGCAGTACTTC
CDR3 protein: CASSLRAYEQYF

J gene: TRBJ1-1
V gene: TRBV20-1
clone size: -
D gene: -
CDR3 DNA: TGCAGTGCCGCATTGGACACTGAAGCTTTCTTT
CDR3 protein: CSAALDTEAFF

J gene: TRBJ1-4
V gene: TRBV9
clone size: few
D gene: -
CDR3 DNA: TGTGCCAGCAGCACACCAAGAGGCGCAACTAATGAAAAACTGTTTTTT
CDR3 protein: CASSTPRGATNEKLFF

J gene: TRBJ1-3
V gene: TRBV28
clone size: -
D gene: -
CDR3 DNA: TGTGCCAGCAGAATTACGTCTGGAAACACCATATATTTT
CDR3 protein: CASRITSGNTIYF

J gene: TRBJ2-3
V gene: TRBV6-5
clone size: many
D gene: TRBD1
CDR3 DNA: TGTGCCAGCGGATACGGGACAGATCACCCTACGCAGTATTTT
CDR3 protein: CASGYGTDHPTQYF

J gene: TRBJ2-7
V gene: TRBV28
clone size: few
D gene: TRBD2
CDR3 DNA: TGTGCCAGCAGTTTAGGACTAGCGACTTCCTACGAGCAGTACTTC
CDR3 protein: CASSLGLATSYEQYF

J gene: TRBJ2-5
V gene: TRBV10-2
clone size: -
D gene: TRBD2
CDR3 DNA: TGCGCCAGCAGTGAGAACGGGGGAGGGCCGGGAGAGACCCAGTACTTC
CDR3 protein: CASSENGGGPGETQYF

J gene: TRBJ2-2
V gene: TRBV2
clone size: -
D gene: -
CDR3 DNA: TGTGCCAGCAGTGATAAGGCTATCCGCAACACCGGGGAGCTGTTTTTT
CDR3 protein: CASSDKAIRNTGELFF

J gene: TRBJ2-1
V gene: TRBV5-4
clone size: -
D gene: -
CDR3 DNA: TGTGCCAGCAGCTTGGGTGCAGGCAGGGGTACCTACAATGAGCAGTTCTTC
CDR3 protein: CASSLGAGRGTYNEQFF

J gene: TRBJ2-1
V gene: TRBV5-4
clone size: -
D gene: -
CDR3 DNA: TGTGCCAGCACCGCCACCCGGGGGGCCTCCTACAATGAGCAGTTCTTC
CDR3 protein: CASTATRGASYNEQFF

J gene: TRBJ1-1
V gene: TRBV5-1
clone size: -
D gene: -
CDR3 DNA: TGCGCCAGCAGCTTGGGCAGTCAGAACACTGAAGCTTTCTTT
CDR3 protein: CASSLGSQNTEAFF

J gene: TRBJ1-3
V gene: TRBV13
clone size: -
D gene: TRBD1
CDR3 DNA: TGTGCCAGCAGACCGACACTGGCCGGGGACAGGTCCTCAAGGGCTGGAAACACCATATATTTT
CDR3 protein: CASRPTLAGDRSSRAGNTIYF

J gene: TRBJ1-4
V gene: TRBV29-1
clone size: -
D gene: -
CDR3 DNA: TGCAGCGGCAAGTGGGGTGGTGAAAAACTGTTTTTT
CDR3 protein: CSGKWGGEKLFF

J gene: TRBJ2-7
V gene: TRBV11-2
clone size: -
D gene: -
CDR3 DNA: TGTGCCAGCAGCCCCCCCGGGGCCACCCAGGGGCAGTACTTC
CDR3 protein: CASSPPGATQGQYF

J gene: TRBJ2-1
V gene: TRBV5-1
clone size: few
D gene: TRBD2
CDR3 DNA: TGCGCCAGCAGCTTAGGGACTAGCAATGAGCAGTTCTTC
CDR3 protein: CASSLGTSNEQFF

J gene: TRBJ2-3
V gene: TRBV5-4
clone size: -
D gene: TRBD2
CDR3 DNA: TGTGCCAGCAGCTCCAAAGCGGGAGGATCCACAGATACGCAGTATTTT
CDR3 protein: CASSSKAGGSTDTQYF

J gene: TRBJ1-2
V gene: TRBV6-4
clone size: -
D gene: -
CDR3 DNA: TGTGCCAGCAGTGCCGAGGACAGCGAATCACTCTATGGCTACACCTTC
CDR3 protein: CASSAEDSESLYGYTF

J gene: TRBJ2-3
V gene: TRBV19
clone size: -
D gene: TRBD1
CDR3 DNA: TGTGCCAGTAGTGTATGGACAGGGGATACAGATACGCAGTATTTT
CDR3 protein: CASSVWTGDTDTQYF

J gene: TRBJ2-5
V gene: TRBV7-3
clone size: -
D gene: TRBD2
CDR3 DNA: TGTGCCAGCAGCTTAACCTCGGGACTACAAGAGACCCAGTACTTC
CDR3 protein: CASSLTSGLQETQYF

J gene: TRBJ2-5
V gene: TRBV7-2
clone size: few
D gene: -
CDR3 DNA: TGTGCCAGCAGCCTAAGGGGGGTGTCTGAGACCCAGTACTTC
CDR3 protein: CASSLRGVSETQYF

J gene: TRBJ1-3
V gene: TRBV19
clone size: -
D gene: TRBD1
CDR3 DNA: TGTGCCAGTAGTGTAACAGGGGCTGGAAACACCATATATTTT
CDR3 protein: CASSVTGAGNTIYF

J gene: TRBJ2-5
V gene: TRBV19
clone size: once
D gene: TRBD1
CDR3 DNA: TGTGCCAGTAGTAGACAGGGTTCCCAAGAGACCCAGTACTTC
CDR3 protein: CASSRQGSQETQYF

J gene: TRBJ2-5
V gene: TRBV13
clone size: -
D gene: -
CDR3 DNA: TGTGCCAGCAGCGCCCAAGAGACCCAGTACTTC
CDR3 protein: CASSAQETQYF

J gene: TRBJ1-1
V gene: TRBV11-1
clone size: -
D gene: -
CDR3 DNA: TGTGCCAGCAGTTCGACGCCTGACACTGAAGCTTTCTTT
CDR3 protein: CASSSTPDTEAFF

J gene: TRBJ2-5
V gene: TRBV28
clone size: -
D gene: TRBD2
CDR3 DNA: TGTGCCAGCAGGAGCGGGAGAGGGGAGACCCAGTACTTC
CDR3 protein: CASRSGRGETQYF

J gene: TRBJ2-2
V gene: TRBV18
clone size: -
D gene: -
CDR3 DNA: TGTGCCAGCTCACCTTTACAGTCGAACACCGGGGAGCTGTTTTTT
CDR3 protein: CASSPLQSNTGELFF

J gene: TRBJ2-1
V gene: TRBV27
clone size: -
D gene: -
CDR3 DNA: TGTGCCAGCAGTTTCAGGGGAAGTAATGAGCAGTTCTTC
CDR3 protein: CASSFRGSNEQFF

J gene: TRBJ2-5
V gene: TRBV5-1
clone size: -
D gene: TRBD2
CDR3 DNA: TGCGCCAGCAGCCCGCTAACTAGCGGGAGGGAGGAGACCCAGTACTTC
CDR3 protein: CASSPLTSGREETQYF

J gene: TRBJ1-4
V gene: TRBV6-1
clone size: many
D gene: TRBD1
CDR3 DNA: TGTGCCAGCAGTGAACCTCGGGGACAGGGAAATGAAAAACTGTTTTTT
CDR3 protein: CASSEPRGQGNEKLFF

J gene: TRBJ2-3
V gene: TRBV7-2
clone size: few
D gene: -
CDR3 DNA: TGTGCCAGCAGCTTATCAGTTATCACAGATACGCAGTATTTT
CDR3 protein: CASSLSVITDTQYF

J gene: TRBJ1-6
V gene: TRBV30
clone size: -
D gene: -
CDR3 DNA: TGTGCCTGGAACCGCGGGGGGGGTTCCTATAATTCACCCCTCCACTTT
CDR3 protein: CAWNRGGGSYNSPLHF

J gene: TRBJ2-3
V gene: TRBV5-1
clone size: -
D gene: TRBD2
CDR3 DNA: TGCGCCAGCAGCTTGGTCAACGGACTAGCGGGAGCCCGCACAGATACGCAGTATTTT
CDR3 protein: CASSLVNGLAGARTDTQYF

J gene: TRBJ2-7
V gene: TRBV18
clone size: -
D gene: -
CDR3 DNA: TGTGCCAGCTCACCAGCAGGGTGGGAGCAGTACTTC
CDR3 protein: CASSPAGWEQYF

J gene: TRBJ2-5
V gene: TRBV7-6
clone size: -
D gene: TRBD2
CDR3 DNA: TGTGCCAGCAGCTTTCCTTTAGCGGGACGGGAAGGGACCCAGTACTTC
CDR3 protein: CASSFPLAGREGTQYF

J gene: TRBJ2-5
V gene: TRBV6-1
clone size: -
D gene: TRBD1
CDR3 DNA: TGTGCCAGCAGTCCTACCGGGACAGTTCTAGAGACCCAGTACTTC
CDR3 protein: CASSPTGTVLETQYF

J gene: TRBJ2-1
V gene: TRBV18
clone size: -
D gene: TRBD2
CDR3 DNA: TGTGCCAGCTCCGACTGGGAGGGGAGCTCCTACAATGAGCAGTTCTTC
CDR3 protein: CASSDWEGSSYNEQFF

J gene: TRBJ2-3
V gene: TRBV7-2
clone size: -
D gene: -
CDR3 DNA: TGTGCCAGCAGCTTAGCGGGATTGACAGATACGCAGTATTTT
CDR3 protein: CASSLAGLTDTQYF

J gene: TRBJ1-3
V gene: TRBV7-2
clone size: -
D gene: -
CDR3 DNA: TGTGCCAGCAGCCCGGACTGGCTCTCTGGAAACACCATATATTTT
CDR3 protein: CASSPDWLSGNTIYF

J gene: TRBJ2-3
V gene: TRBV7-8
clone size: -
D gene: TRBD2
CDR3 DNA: TGTGCCAGCAGCTTAGATATTAGCGGGAGAGAGAGGACAGATACGCAGTATTTT
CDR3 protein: CASSLDISGRERTDTQYF

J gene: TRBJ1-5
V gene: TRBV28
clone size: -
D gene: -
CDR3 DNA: TGTGCCAGCAGTTTAGTTCTGGGTGGGGGTCAGCCCCAGCATTTT
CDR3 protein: CASSLVLGGGQPQHF

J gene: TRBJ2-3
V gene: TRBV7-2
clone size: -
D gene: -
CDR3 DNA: TGTGCCAGCAGCCGATCTAGGACCGATACGCAGTATTTT
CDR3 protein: CASSRSRTDTQYF

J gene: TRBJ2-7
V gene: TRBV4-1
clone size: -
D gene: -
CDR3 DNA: TGCGCCAGCAGCCAAAAACCGGGACAAGTTTACGAGCAGTACTTC
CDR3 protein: CASSQKPGQVYEQYF

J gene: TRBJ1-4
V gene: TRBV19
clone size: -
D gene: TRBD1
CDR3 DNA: TGTGCCAGTAGTCGGGACAGCGATGCAACTAATGAAAAACTGTTTTTT
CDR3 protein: CASSRDSDATNEKLFF

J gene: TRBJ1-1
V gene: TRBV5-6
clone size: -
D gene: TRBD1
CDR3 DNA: TGTGCCAGCAGCTTGGGCGAGACAGGGGGGATTTGGGCTTTCTTT
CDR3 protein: CASSLGETGGIWAFF